This T cell receptor beta chain is from a study of regulatory T cells in long-lasting Graves disease. This clonotype was observed a handful of times. Antigen specificity is unknown. Sequencing libraries for TCR beta were prepared with iRepertoire HTBI primers and Arm-PCR of CDR3 regions. TCRdb used MiXCR to reprocess the multiplex PCR reads, holding one entry per CDR3 protein. The repertoire holds some 330,000 distinct CDR3 sequences, about 23% seen once, with around a quarter in the top ten. Findings and caveats of the study: There were preferences for TRBV28, TRBJ1-2 and TRBJ2-5 in persistent disease. New patients shared around 980 public clonotypes, and persistent patients shared more, with fewer than 3,500. Newly diagnosed Graves' patients had higher TCR diversity than persistent ones.

Time point of the sample: persistent/refractory GD, antithyroid drugs over 5 years with positive TRAb. Scientists built the TCR library using RNA that was extracted from PBMCs. Graves' disease diagnosis used American Thyroid Association guidelines. V shed 3 bases, J shed 9 bases, and the junction held 16 bases outside the gene matches. Germline loops: CDR1 LGHNA, CDR2 YNFKEQ. This CDR3 has 18 residues. This chain uses TRBV4-2 with TRBJ1-6; 8 bases are shared with TRBD1. The sequence derives from a woman in her 40s with Graves disease. Here the sequenced sample was peripheral blood mononuclear cells (PBMCs), taken when the disease was refractory, from a patient treated with antithyroid drugs. CDR3 residues: CASSQDFRRGQGSSPLHF. As DNA, the CDR3 is TGTGCCAGCAGCCAGGACTTCCGTCGTGGACAGGGCAGTTCACCCCTCCACTTT.